The T cell receptor (beta chain) described here comes from a study of blood T cells in healthy people across ages (dated by TCRdb to about 2015). A note on the overall study: Template switching captured roughly one uniquely barcoded TCR beta cDNA molecule per two T cells in model experiments. The study measured age-related changes in TCR beta repertoire diversity using deep sequencing normalized with unique cDNA molecular identifiers. The donors were divided into four age groups: young (average about 15 years), middle-aged (about 41), aged (around 59) and long-lived (around 80). To avoid experimental bias, donors of different ages were distributed randomly across sequencing lanes. Using the same blood draw, the study looked at two additional independent replicas of 1 million unique cDNA reads for two donors, one aged 18 to 30 and the other aged 80 or older.

On this clonotype itself: It has no known antigen specificity. No qualities accompany the bases; no much larger clone lies one base away.

The roughly 39 donors, aged about 6 to 95 years, were systemically healthy Caucasian individuals from Russia. Each donor gave roughly 9 milliliters of peripheral blood, drawn into EDTA-treated Vacutainer tubes. Ficoll-Paque density-gradient centrifugation was used to isolate PBMCs, with at least 6 million per sample. Trizol reagent was used to extract total RNA from the PBMCs, yielding at least 6 micrograms per sample. For every donor, flow cytometry on a PBMC aliquot measured the percentage of naive CD45RAhigh/CD27high T cells. Library preparation was by 5' RACE. Instrument used: Illumina HiSeq 2500. The second PCR ran for roughly 6 to 11 cycles and used a J-beta primer mix along with a sample-barcoded 5' primer. A unique molecular identifier was introduced onto each TCR beta cDNA molecule by a template-switch 5' adaptor carrying 12 random nucleotides. Each sample yielded at least 3 million CDR3-containing paired-end reads. The Mint cDNA synthesis kit, primed by a TRBC-specific oligonucleotide, was used to synthesize first-strand cDNA from all RNA. All cDNA was treated with uracil-DNA glycosylase and then went through a first 18-cycle PCR with the universal primers M1SS and BC2_uni_R. In the original analysis: Each sample was normalized by randomly selecting 1 million high-quality reads, each carrying a distinct molecular identifier. Instead of being binned into consensus sequences, reads with shared molecular identifiers were discarded. CDR3 identification, clonotype clustering and error correction used MiTCR with a Q25 quality threshold and the strictest error-elimination algorithm. A nonparametric unseen species model with Euler transformation was used to estimate a lower bound on total TCR beta diversity. Using fastp trimming at Q25 and MiXCR clonotype assembly, TCRdb reanalyzed the public sequencing data and kept in-frame beta chains. Rows matching on CDR3 protein sequence are summarized as one entry with the most common DNA and genes. The V and J calls come from TCRdb's annotation, not from the publication. The sample table shows 1,100,000 or so distinct CDR3 sequences, and over 35% are seen once. The ten largest clones take up 15% to 20% of the sample.

What the research found in general, with its limitations: Estimates of total diversity based on one million sequenced T cells were considered lower bounds and underestimates. Compared with the aged group, the long-lived group had more naive CD4+ T cells, fewer expanded clones and increased TCR diversity, a pattern suggesting age selection. As age increased, observed TCR beta diversity per million T cells dropped in a roughly linear way, and a significant reduction was already evident by age 40. The CMV infection status of donors was not known, potentially confounding age-related changes in expanded clonotypes. There was a strong correlation between observed TCR beta diversity and the percentage of naive T cells measured by flow cytometry. Since profiling was done on bulk unsorted PBMCs, naive and antigen-experienced compartments could not be conclusively compared.

This receptor was identified in a woman aged 55-69 years in good health. The sample taken for sequencing was blood.

The CDR3 has the sequence CASSSIGLAGLYNEQFF. The bases read TGTGCCAGCAGCTCTATCGGACTAGCGGGACTGTACAATGAGCAGTTCTTC. Recombination linked TRBV7-9 to TRBJ2-1, with 12 central nucleotides matching TRBD2. The CDR1 and CDR2 encoded by the germline V gene (reference sequence) are SEHNR and FQNEAQ. Trimming accounts for 4 bases at V and 4 bases at J, while the number of junction bases matched to no gene is 8. The CDR3 contains 17 residues, cysteine and phenylalanine counted. The entry retains the CDR3 DNA only, 51 bases that are in frame from base 1.